The 30 T cell receptor beta chains below all came from one sample that was sequenced in a study of vaccination and CD4 T cells after COVID-19. Cultured CD4+ T cell DNA underwent sequencing with the Oncomine TCR Beta short-read assay. TCRdb re-called the PCR reads through MiXCR, storing one row per CDR3 protein. The sample has thousands of distinct CDR3 sequences, 48% seen once. Antigen specificity for these receptors is unknown. The treatment: approximately nine-day PBMC culture with coronavirus spike peptide pools or control peptides (ViraFEST assay). The specimen sequenced was CD4+ T cells from blood, cultured in vitro. These TCRs come from a human donor who had recovered from COVID-19.

The chain recombines TRBV6-1 with TRBJ2-7, with 10 bases that match TRBD1. Germline-derived CDR1 and CDR2 are MNHNS and SASEGT. J was trimmed by 4 bases and V by 6 bases; bases with no gene match: 6. The CDR3 consists of 14 residues. The CDR3 DNA reads TGTGCCAGCAGGAGACAGGGGGCAACTTACGAGCAGTACTTC. Its protein product is CASRRQGATYEQYF.

The genes are TRBV6-5 and TRBJ2-1, with 9 nucleotides matching TRBD2. V gave up 3 bases and J gave up 6 bases; unmatched junction bases: 6. This CDR3 is 15 amino acids long. CDR1 is MNHEY, CDR2 SVGAGI, per germline. CDR3 coding DNA: TGTGCCAGCAGTTATGGGCTAGCGGGGTCCAATGAGCAGTTCTTC. It translates to CASSYGLAGSNEQFF.

This clonotype is labeled large. J is TRBJ2-5 and V is TRBV7-9; D is perhaps TRBD1 (6 bases). CDR3 length equals 13 residues. With 3 bases removed from V and 10 bases from J, the gap between germline ends came to 15 bases. Per the germline V gene, CDR1 is SEHNR and CDR2 is FQNEAQ (reference sequence). CDR3 residues: CASSFGSRGSQYF. Here the CDR3 DNA reads TGTGCCAGCAGCTTTGGGTCGAGGGGGAGCCAGTACTTC.

This clonotype was found a few times. V gene TRBV6-5 combines with J gene TRBJ1-1; 8 nucleotides agree with TRBD1. Germline lookup yields CDR1 MNHEY and CDR2 SVGAGI. V gave up 1 base and J gave up 5 bases; unmatched junction bases: 0. This CDR3 is built from 13 residues. This chain's CDR3 is CASSYYRGTEAFF. The CDR3, as DNA: TGTGCCAGCAGTTACTACAGGGGGACTGAAGCTTTCTTT.

The V call is TRBV7-3, the J call TRBJ1-6, with D unclear. Trimming pared 5 bases from V and 9 bases from J, leaving 11 bases between. Germline assignment: CDR1 SGHTA and CDR2 FQGTGA. This CDR3 has 13 residues. This CDR3 is CASSTGGGSPLHF. The CDR3 DNA is TGTGCCAGCAGCACCGGCGGTGGTTCACCCCTCCACTTT. Combining the CDR3 with reference TRBV7-3 and TRBJ1-6 gives the whole variable domain GAGVSQTPSNKVTEKGKYVELRCDPISGHTALYWYRQSLGQGPEFLIYFQGTGAADDSGLPNDRFFAVRPEGSVSTLKIQRTERGDSAVYLCASSTGGGSPLHFGNGTRLTVT.

The rearrangement joins TRBV2 to TRBJ2-5; TRBD2 matches at 15 bases. V lost 3 bases, J lost 4 bases, and 0 bases stayed unmatched. Germline V gene lookup returns CDR1 SNHLY and CDR2 FYNNEI. CDR3 length: 15 amino acids. CDR3 in DNA: TGTGCCAGCAGTGAGGGACTAGCGGGGGGAGAGACCCAGTACTTC. It yields the protein CASSEGLAGGETQYF.

This clonotype showed up just a few times. CDR3 loop: CASSYKQETQYF. CDR3 DNA: TGTGCCAGCAGTTACAAACAAGAGACCCAGTACTTC. The chain links TRBV6-5 to TRBJ2-5; D not resolved. With 2 bases removed from V and 2 bases from J, the gap between germline ends came to 3 bases. Per the germline V gene, CDR1 is MNHEY and CDR2 is SVGAGI. The CDR3 is 12 residues long.

The chain couples TRBV7-2 to TRBJ2-3; D is ambiguous. This CDR3 region has 11 residues. The ends were cut back, 7 bases at V and 8 bases at J, with 10 bases in the middle. Germline CDR1 reads SGHTA; CDR2 reads FQGNSA. The chain's CDR3 is CASTLFSTQYF. The CDR3 bases are TGTGCCAGCACCCTTTTTAGTACGCAGTATTTT.

Details on this clonotype: Germline and junction disagree at one end, which may indicate a read error. The CDR3 spells CASRLAASTDTQYF. The DNA for the CDR3 is TGTGCCAGCAGATTAGCGGCTAGCACAGATACGCAGTATTTT. The V call is TRBV7-2, the J call TRBJ2-3; tentatively, D is TRBD2 (6 bases). The length of the CDR3 is 14 residues. Germline CDR1 and CDR2: SGHTA and FQGNSA. The variable domain in full, completed from reference TRBV7-2 and TRBJ2-3, reads GAGVSQSPSNKVTEKGKDVELRCDPISGHTALYWYRQSLGQGLEFLIYFQGNSAPDKSGLPSDRFSAERTGGSVSTLTIQRTQQEDSAVYLCASRLAASTDTQYFGPGTRLTVL.

The rearrangement joins TRBV19 to TRBJ1-5; possibly TRBD1 for D (5 bases). This CDR3 spans 17 amino acids. Germline V gene lookup returns CDR1 LNHDA and CDR2 SQIVND (reference sequence). Trimming left V 5 bases short and J 3 bases short, with 20 bases between. The CDR3 bases are TGTGCCAGTAGTTTCCCGCCGGGGGGGTGGGCCAATCAGCCCCAGCATTTT. As protein: CASSFPPGGWANQPQHF.

The V and J genes are TRBV24-1 and TRBJ2-1, with a tentative D call TRBD1 (6 bases). Germline lookup yields CDR1 KGHDR and CDR2 SFDVKD. Trimming left V 6 bases short and J 4 bases short, with 18 bases between. CDR3 size: 16 residues. This CDR3 is CATSSLRTVPYNEQFF. In DNA form, the CDR3 reads TGTGCCACCAGTTCCCTTCGGACAGTTCCGTACAATGAGCAGTTCTTC.

The gene calls are TRBV6-5 and TRBJ1-2; D remains ambiguous. This CDR3 has 14 residues. Trimming cost V 4 bases and J 4 bases, with 13 bases left between them. Germline lookup yields CDR1 MNHEY and CDR2 SVGAGI. CDR3 nucleotide sequence: TGTGCCAGCAGTTCTCAAACGACTGGCTATGGCTACACCTTC. Amino acids: CASSSQTTGYGYTF.

CDR3 nucleotides: TGCAGTGCCTCCTCTGGAGAGCAGTACTTC. This gives the protein CSASSGEQYF. J is TRBJ2-7 and V is TRBV20-1; D is ambiguous. Germline loops: CDR1 DFQATT, CDR2 SNEGSKA (reference sequence). The V gene lost 6 bases and the J gene lost 7 bases, with 10 bases spanning the gap. The CDR3 has 10 amino acids.

In DNA form, the CDR3 reads TGTGCCAGCAGCGAGGGACTAGCGGGCCCCACAGATACGCAGTATTTT. Protein: CASSEGLAGPTDTQYF. This chain connects TRBV11-3 to TRBJ2-3, with TRBD2 identical over 12 bases. Germline V lookup: CDR1 SGHNT, CDR2 YENEEA. V gave up 5 bases and J gave up 2 bases; unmatched junction bases: 5. The CDR3 totals 16 residues.

This clonotype turned up a few times. The CDR3 sequence is CASSQTLDTYYGYTF. As DNA, the CDR3 is TGTGCCAGTAGCCAAACCCTGGACACTTACTATGGCTACACCTTC. J is TRBJ1-2 and V is TRBV19, with D tentatively TRBD1 (5 bases). The CDR3 runs to 15 residues. Trimming took 6 bases from V and 3 from J, leaving 17 bases between them. Per germline, CDR1 LNHDA and CDR2 SQIVND (reference sequence). The entire variable domain, with the rest obtained from reference TRBV19 and TRBJ1-2, is as follows: DGGITQSPKYLFRKEGQNVTLSCEQNLNHDAMYWYRQDPGQGLRLIYYSQIVNDFQKGDIAEGYSVSREKKESFPLTVTSAQKNPTAFYLCASSQTLDTYYGYTFGSGTRLTVV.

DNA for the CDR3: TGTGCCAGCGGAAGACAGGGGTTCAATCAGCCCCAGCATTTT. Translation gives CASGRQGFNQPQHF. The J gene is TRBJ1-5, the V gene TRBV12-3 or TRBV12-4; 8 nucleotides agree with TRBD1. The V and J ends lost 8 bases and 3 bases, in that order; junction bases with no gene match: 6. The CDR3 sequence is 14 residues long.

The V and J genes are TRBV4-2 and TRBJ1-3; D unclear. Deletions cut 0 bases from V and 2 bases from J, with 11 bases between. The CDR3 runs to 16 residues. CDR1 and CDR2 from the germline V gene are LGHNA and YNFKEQ. The CDR3 nucleotides read TGTGCCAGCAGCCAAGACTGGCGGTTAGCTGGAAACACCATATATTTT. Protein product: CASSQDWRLAGNTIYF.

The chain couples TRBV12-3 or TRBV12-4 to TRBJ2-7; TRBD1 or TRBD2 may be the D gene (6 bases each). The V end lost 5 bases, the J end lost 3 bases, and 17 bases lay between the germline ends. The CDR3 length is 15 residues. In DNA, the CDR3 is TGTGCCAGCAGTCTGATAGGGGGGCGGTTCTACGAGCAGTACTTC. This translates into CASSLIGGRFYEQYF.

The rearrangement uses TRBV19 and TRBJ1-2; D ambiguous. The germline V gene has CDR1 LNHDA and CDR2 SQIVND (reference sequence). Deletions cut 9 bases from V and 3 bases from J, with 11 bases between. The CDR3 is 12 residues long. The CDR3 is CASTWTDYGYTF. CDR3 bases: TGTGCCAGCACCTGGACGGACTATGGCTACACCTTC.

The chain joins TRBV20-1 to TRBJ2-4, with D possibly being TRBD1 (6 bases). Trimming removed 2 bases from V and 8 bases from J, with 16 bases in between. The CDR3 totals 14 residues. Germline V gene sequence: CDR1 DFQATT, CDR2 SNEGSKA (reference sequence). CDR3 coding DNA: TGCAGTGCTAGAAATGCAGGGGCTTTCGACATTCAGTACTTC. Translation: CSARNAGAFDIQYF.

V usage is TRBV20-1 and J usage is TRBJ1-6; TRBD1 matches at 7 bases. The CDR3 covers 14 residues. V dropped 0 bases and J dropped 7; count of bases not matched to a gene: 3. Germline loops: CDR1 DFQATT, CDR2 SNEGSKA (reference sequence). The CDR3 spells CSARDYRGNSPLHF. The CDR3 DNA reads TGCAGTGCTAGAGATTACAGGGGCAATTCACCCCTCCACTTT.

This clonotype showed up just a few times. The chain uses TRBV2 and TRBJ2-5; TRBD1 agrees at 8 bases. Trimming at V came to 6 bases and at J to 1 base, leaving 4 bases not matched to a gene. The V gene's germline CDR1 is SNHLY and CDR2 FYNNEI. CDR3 length equals 14 residues. The CDR3 loop is CASRRDRSQETQYF. CDR3 DNA sequence: TGTGCCAGCAGACGGGACAGGTCCCAAGAGACCCAGTACTTC.

The table lists this clonotype with a few counts. The rearrangement joins TRBV11-2 to TRBJ2-3, with D perhaps TRBD1 (6 bases). This CDR3 comprises 13 residues. V lost 6 bases, J lost 4 bases, and 11 bases lay in between. Germline lookup yields CDR1 SGHAT and CDR2 FQNNGV. As DNA, the CDR3 is TGTGCCAGCAGATTGGACAGTCCAGATACGCAGTATTTT. As protein: CASRLDSPDTQYF.

The genes are TRBV19 and TRBJ2-3, with TRBD2 identical over 7 bases. This CDR3 spans 14 amino acids. With V trimmed by 9 bases and J by 2 bases, 8 bases remained unmatched. Germline loops: CDR1 LNHDA, CDR2 SQIVND (reference sequence). CDR3 residues: CASQPGLLTDTQYF. CDR3 DNA sequence: TGTGCCAGCCAACCGGGACTACTCACAGATACGCAGTATTTT.

The rearrangement joins TRBV6-1 to TRBJ1-3, with TRBD1 matching 8 bases. The CDR3 extends over 15 amino acids. CDR1 and CDR2 (germline): MNHNS, SASEGT. V was clipped by 4 bases and J by 3 bases; unmatched bases: 5. Here the CDR3 reads CASSALGQGGNTIYF. CDR3 nucleotides: TGTGCCAGCAGTGCCCTAGGACAGGGTGGAAACACCATATATTTT.

J is TRBJ2-1 and V is TRBV20-1, with TRBD2 matching 16 bases. The CDR3 sequence is 15 residues long. Unmatched junction bases numbered 5, after V lost 4 bases and J lost 8 bases. The germline V gene encodes CDR1 DFQATT and CDR2 SNEGSKA (reference sequence). CDR3 residues: CSATGLAGGLDEQFF. The CDR3 DNA reads TGCAGTGCTACGGGACTAGCGGGAGGGCTTGATGAGCAGTTCTTC.

There are a few counts of this clonotype. J is TRBJ1-6 and V is TRBV10-3, with D possibly TRBD1 on 6 matching bases. The V and J ends lost 0 bases and 3 bases respectively, with 12 bases between them. Germline CDR1 is ENHRY and CDR2 is SYGVKD. CDR3 length equals 17 residues. CDR3: CAISESGGGNYNSPLHF. In nucleotides, the CDR3 is TGTGCCATCAGTGAGTCCGGAGGGGGAAACTATAATTCACCCCTCCACTTT.

The chain couples TRBV7-8 to TRBJ2-3; D is uncertain. Germline lookup yields CDR1 SGHVS and CDR2 FQNEAQ. Trimming took 1 base from V and 0 from J, leaving 8 bases between them. The CDR3 is 15 residues long. The CDR3 spells CASSLVAASTDTQYF. The CDR3 DNA reads as TGTGCCAGCAGCTTAGTAGCTGCTAGCACAGATACGCAGTATTTT.

This clonotype was detected only a few times. The chain couples TRBV7-9 to TRBJ2-5; no clear D gene. Germline lookup yields CDR1 SEHNR and CDR2 FQNEAQ (reference sequence). The V end lost 7 bases, the J end lost 4 bases, and 13 bases lay between the germline ends. The CDR3 is 13 amino acids. The CDR3 sequence: CASTPTAAETQYF. CDR3 nucleotides: TGTGCCAGCACCCCTACGGCAGCAGAGACCCAGTACTTC.

This sequence joins TRBV7-9 and TRBJ2-5, with 11 positions matching TRBD2. The length of the CDR3 is 17 residues. Germline values: CDR1 SEHNR, CDR2 FQNEAQ (reference sequence). Trimming took 5 bases from V and 5 from J; bases not matched to a gene: 13. CDR3 nucleotide sequence: TGTGCCAGCAGCCCCCGGGTAGCGGGGGGGCCGGAGGAGACCCAGTACTTC. Amino acids: CASSPRVAGGPEETQYF.